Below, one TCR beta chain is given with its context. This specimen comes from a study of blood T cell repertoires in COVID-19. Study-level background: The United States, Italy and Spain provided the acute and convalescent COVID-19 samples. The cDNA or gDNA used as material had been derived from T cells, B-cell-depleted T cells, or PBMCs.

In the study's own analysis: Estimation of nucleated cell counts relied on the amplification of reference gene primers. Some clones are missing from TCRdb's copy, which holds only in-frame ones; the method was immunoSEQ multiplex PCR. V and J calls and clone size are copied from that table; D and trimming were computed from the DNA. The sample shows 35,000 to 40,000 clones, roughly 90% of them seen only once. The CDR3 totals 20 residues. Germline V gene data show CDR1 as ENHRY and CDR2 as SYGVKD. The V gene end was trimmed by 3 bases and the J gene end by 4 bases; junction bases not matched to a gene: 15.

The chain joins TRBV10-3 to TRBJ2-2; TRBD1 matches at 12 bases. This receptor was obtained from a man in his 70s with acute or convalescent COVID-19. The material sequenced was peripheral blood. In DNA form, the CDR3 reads TGTGCCATCAGTGATTTATTAGGGACAGGGGGCAATACTTTCACCGGGGAGCTGTTTTTT. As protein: CAISDLLGTGGNTFTGELFF.